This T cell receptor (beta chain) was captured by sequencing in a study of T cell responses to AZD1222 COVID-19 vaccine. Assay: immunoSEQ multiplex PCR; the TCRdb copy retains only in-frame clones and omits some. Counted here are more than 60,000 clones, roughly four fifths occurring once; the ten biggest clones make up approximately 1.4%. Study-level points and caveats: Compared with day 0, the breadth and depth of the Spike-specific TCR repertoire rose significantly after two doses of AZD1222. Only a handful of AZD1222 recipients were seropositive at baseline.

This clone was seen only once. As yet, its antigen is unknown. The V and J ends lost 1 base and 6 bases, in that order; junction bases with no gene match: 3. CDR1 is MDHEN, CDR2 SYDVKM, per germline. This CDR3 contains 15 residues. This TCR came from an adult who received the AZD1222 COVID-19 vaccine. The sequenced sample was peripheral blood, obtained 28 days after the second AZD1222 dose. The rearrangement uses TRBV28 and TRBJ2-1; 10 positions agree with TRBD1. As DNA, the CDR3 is TGTGCCAGCAGTTTATCGACAGGGGGCACCAATGAGCAGTTCTTC. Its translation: CASSLSTGGTNEQFF.